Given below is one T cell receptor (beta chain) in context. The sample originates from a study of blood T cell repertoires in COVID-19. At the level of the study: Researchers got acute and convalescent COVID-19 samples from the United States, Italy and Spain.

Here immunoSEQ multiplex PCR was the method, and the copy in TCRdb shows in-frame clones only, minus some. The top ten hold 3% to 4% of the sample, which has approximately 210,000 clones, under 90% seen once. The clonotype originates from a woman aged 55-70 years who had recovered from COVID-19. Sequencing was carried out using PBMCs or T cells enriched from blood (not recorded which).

The CDR3 DNA is TGTGCCAGCAGCTCTTTGTACACTGAAGCTTTCTTT. It codes for CASSSLYTEAFF. The chain has TRBV6-5 and TRBJ1-1; D gene unclear. There are 12 residues in the CDR3. Per germline, CDR1 MNHEY and CDR2 SVGAGI. Deletions cut 6 bases from V and 3 bases from J, with 8 bases between.